These T cell receptor beta chains were read from a single sample in a study of blood T cell repertoires in COVID-19. Measured with immunoSEQ multiplex PCR; TCRdb has only the in-frame clones, and not every one. Of 97,000 or so clones listed, about nine tenths are singletons. Input material: peripheral blood. These receptors were obtained from a man aged 50 to 59 with acute or convalescent COVID-19. The CDR3 runs from the conserved cysteine through the conserved F or W. A D gene is named only where the DNA matches it firmly. The listing skips clone size in some rows; elsewhere it reads once, few, many or a size class.

V,D,J,size,CDR3,DNA
TRBV21-1,NA,TRBJ1-6,once,CASSKVFSRETGSNSPLHF,TGTGCCAGCAGCAAAGTCTTTTCGAGGGAAACAGGGTCGAATTCACCCCTCCACTTT
TRBV7-9,NA,TRBJ2-1,NA,CASSTGNNEQFF,TGTGCCAGCAGCACGGGAAACAATGAGCAGTTCTTC
TRBV5-5,NA,TRBJ2-5,NA,CATRPLPASTQETQYF,TGTGCCACCCGACCGCTCCCGGCTAGTACGCAAGAGACCCAGTACTTC
TRBV14,TRBD1,TRBJ2-3,few,CASSPGRGLRPDTQYF,TGTGCCAGCAGCCCCGGCAGGGGGCTCCGACCAGATACGCAGTATTTT
TRBV29-1,NA,TRBJ2-3,NA,CSVVRVEDTQYF,TGCAGCGTTGTGAGGGTAGAGGATACGCAGTATTTT
TRBV7-8,TRBD2,TRBJ2-3,NA,CASSWFTSGRADTQYF,TGTGCCAGCAGCTGGTTCACTAGCGGGAGGGCCGATACGCAGTATTTT
TRBV5-1,NA,TRBJ2-1,NA,CASSFSVGGEGEQFF,TGCGCCAGCAGCTTCTCAGTCGGCGGCGAAGGTGAGCAGTTCTTC
TRBV20-1,TRBD1,TRBJ2-1,NA,CSASAHRGRVNEQFF,TGCAGTGCTAGTGCCCACAGGGGGCGGGTCAATGAGCAGTTCTTC
TRBV18,TRBD1,TRBJ1-2,NA,CASSEGTGGVYGYTF,TGTGCCAGCTCAGAAGGGACAGGGGGCGTCTATGGCTACACCTTC
TRBV19,TRBD1,TRBJ1-1,NA,CASSIYGQGPTEAFF,TGTGCCAGTAGTATCTACGGACAGGGCCCGACTGAAGCTTTCTTT
TRBV7-9,TRBD1,TRBJ2-3,few,CASSFGQGEMDTQYF,TGTGCCAGCAGCTTCGGACAGGGGGAGATGGATACGCAGTATTTT
TRBV18,NA,TRBJ2-1,NA,CASSRISGQGYNEQFF,NA
TRBV27,TRBD1,TRBJ2-1,NA,CASSLVTGVSVDEQFF,TGTGCCAGCAGTTTAGTGACAGGGGTCAGTGTCGATGAGCAGTTCTTC
TRBV21-1,NA,TRBJ1-4,NA,CASSNLPTPATNEKLFF,TGTGCCAGCAGCAACCTTCCCACGCCGGCAACTAATGAAAAACTGTTTTTT
TRBV9,NA,TRBJ2-3,NA,CASSLGLTDTQYF,TGTGCCAGCAGCCTCGGACTGACAGATACGCAGTATTTT
TRBV5-1,NA,TRBJ1-1,NA,CASRREVNTEAFF,TGCGCCAGCAGGCGGGAGGTGAACACTGAAGCTTTCTTT
TRBV27,TRBD1,TRBJ1-5,once,CATADRDHSNQPQHF,TGTGCCACCGCCGACAGGGACCATAGCAATCAGCCCCAGCATTTT
TRBV2,NA,TRBJ1-3,NA,CASSENTSGNTIYF,TGTGCCAGCAGTGAAAACACCTCTGGAAACACCATATATTTT
TRBV5-5,TRBD1,TRBJ1-4,NA,CASSGTGSPNEKLFF,TGTGCCAGCAGTGGGACAGGGAGCCCTAATGAAAAACTGTTTTTT
TRBV7-2,NA,TRBJ1-1,few,CASSFMGQNTEAFF,TGTGCCAGCAGCTTTATGGGACAGAACACTGAAGCTTTCTTT
TRBV19,NA,TRBJ2-3,NA,CASGAISASTDTQYF,TGTGCCAGTGGGGCCATAAGTGCTAGCACAGATACGCAGTATTTT
TRBV6-5,TRBD2,TRBJ2-7,NA,CASSLAVTYEQYF,TGTGCCAGCAGCCTAGCGGTGACCTACGAGCAGTACTTC
TRBV19,TRBD2,TRBJ2-1,NA,CASTPWGLAGGREQFF,TGTGCCAGTACCCCATGGGGGCTAGCGGGAGGTCGTGAGCAGTTCTTC
TRBV3-1/TRBV3-2,NA,TRBJ2-3,NA,CASSQEAPDTQYF,TGTGCCAGCAGCCAAGAAGCCCCAGATACGCAGTATTTT
TRBV24-1,TRBD2,TRBJ2-5,NA,CATSDTGTSGYQETQYF,TGTGCCACCAGTGATACGGGGACTAGCGGGTACCAAGAGACCCAGTACTTC
TRBV27,NA,TRBJ2-5,NA,CASSVTGRPQETQYF,TGTGCCAGCAGCGTTACAGGGAGACCGCAAGAGACCCAGTACTTC
TRBV4-3,NA,TRBJ2-3,NA,CASSQDSGSGRTDTQYF,TGCGCCAGCAGCCAAGATAGCGGAAGCGGCCGCACAGATACGCAGTATTTT
TRBV4-2,TRBD2,TRBJ2-7,NA,CASSQAASGSGGPLEQYF,TGTGCCAGCAGCCAAGCGGCTAGCGGGAGCGGGGGGCCTCTCGAGCAGTACTTC
TRBV12-3/TRBV12-4,NA,TRBJ2-3,NA,CASSFYTDTQYF,TGTGCCAGCAGTTTTTACACAGATACGCAGTATTTT
TRBV9,NA,TRBJ1-2,NA,CASSVEWRVLNYGYTF,TGTGCCAGCAGCGTAGAATGGAGGGTCCTCAACTATGGCTACACCTTC
TRBV2,NA,TRBJ2-2,NA,CASSENRANTGELFF,TGTGCCAGCAGTGAAAACAGGGCGAACACCGGGGAGCTGTTTTTT
TRBV19,NA,TRBJ2-7,NA,CASSIGSRGYEQYF,TGTGCCAGTAGTATAGGGTCCCGGGGGTACGAGCAGTACTTC
TRBV21-1,NA,TRBJ1-2,NA,CASSKGSCYGYTF,TGTGCCAGCAGCAAAGGGAGCTGCTATGGCTACACCTTC
TRBV27,TRBD2,TRBJ2-7,NA,CASSPLGAGGTYEQYF,TGTGCCAGCAGTCCCCTCGGGGCGGGAGGTACCTACGAGCAGTACTTC
TRBV7-2,NA,TRBJ1-1,NA,CASSLRQGRAEAFF,TGTGCCAGCAGCTTAAGGCAGGGTCGGGCTGAAGCTTTCTTT
TRBV5-5,TRBD1,TRBJ1-1,NA,CASRQGTGGAAGTEAFF,TGTGCCAGCAGACAAGGGACAGGGGGCGCGGCGGGCACTGAAGCTTTCTTT
TRBV27,NA,TRBJ1-5,NA,CASSLFSGTDNQPQHF,TGTGCCAGCAGTTTATTCAGCGGCACAGACAATCAGCCCCAGCATTTT
TRBV19,NA,TRBJ2-2,NA,CASTGGPGTGELFF,TGTGCCAGTACAGGGGGGCCTGGCACCGGGGAGCTGTTTTTT
TRBV5-4,NA,TRBJ1-5,NA,CASSLMGGGNQPQHF,TGTGCCAGCAGCTTGATGGGAGGGGGCAATCAGCCCCAGCATTTT
TRBV7-2,TRBD2,TRBJ2-7,NA,CASSLASGNSYEQYF,TGTGCCAGCAGCTTAGCTAGCGGGAACTCCTACGAGCAGTACTTC